The present TCR beta chain was sequenced within a study of CD8+ T cells in alopecia areata. Following RNA extraction, reverse transcription yielded cDNA that acted as the sequencing template. Profiled with immunoSEQ multiplex PCR; TCRdb holds only in-frame clones, not every one. Among some 170,000 clones listed, around 71% were seen once. CDR3 length: 15 residues. Trimming left V 3 bases short and J 9 bases short, with 18 bases between. CDR1 is PRHDT and CDR2 is FYEKMQ in the germline V gene (reference sequence). V usage is TRBV13 and J usage is TRBJ2-4, with D possibly TRBD1 on 6 matching bases. This TCR was sampled from a human donor with alopecia areata. This specimen was CD8+ T cells sorted from blood, taken at week 0. The CDR3 region has the DNA TGTGCCAGCAGCTTTTCGATAAAGGGGGATACCATTCAGTACTTC. This encodes CASSFSIKGDTIQYF.